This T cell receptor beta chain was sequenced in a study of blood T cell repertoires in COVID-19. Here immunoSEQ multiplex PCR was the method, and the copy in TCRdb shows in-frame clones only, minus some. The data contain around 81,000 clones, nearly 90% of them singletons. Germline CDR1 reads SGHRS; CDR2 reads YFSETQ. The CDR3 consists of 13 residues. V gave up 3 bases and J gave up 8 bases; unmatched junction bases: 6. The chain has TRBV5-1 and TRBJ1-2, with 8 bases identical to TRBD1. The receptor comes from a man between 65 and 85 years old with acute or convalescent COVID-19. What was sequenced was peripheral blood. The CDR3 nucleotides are TGCGCCAGCAGCTCATCCGGGACAGGAGGCTACACCTTC. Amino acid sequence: CASSSSGTGGYTF. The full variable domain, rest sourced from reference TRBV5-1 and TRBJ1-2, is KAGVTQTPRYLIKTRGQQVTLSCSPISGHRSVSWYQQTPGQGLQFLFEYFSETQRNKGNFPGRFSGRQFSNSRSEMNVSTLELGDSALYLCASSSSGTGGYTFGSGTRLTVV.